The T cell receptor (beta chain) under discussion was sequenced for a study of T cells after yellow fever vaccination. Overall study context: For low cell numbers, libraries were made with SMART-Seq v4 Ultra Low Input. Whole-study results and caveats: Abundant clonotypes from the bulk population could contaminate FACS-sorted repertoires. Clones from primary vaccination mostly reappeared after the booster (around 96% CD4, around 90% CD8). Peak timing came faster in the weaker secondary response, day 5 versus 15.

In its sample, this clonotype was seen many times. What it binds is unknown. TCRdb re-called the 5' RACE reads through MiXCR, storing one row per CDR3 protein. This table holds hundreds of thousands of distinct CDR3 sequences, 8.7% found once. The V and J ends lost 5 bases and 2 bases, in that order; junction bases with no gene match: 2. The CDR3 sequence is 14 residues long. CDR1 and CDR2 from the germline V gene are SGHRS and YFSETQ. The gene calls are TRBV5-1 and TRBJ2-5, with 11 bases lining up with TRBD2. The origin of this receptor is a young man who received the YFV17D yellow fever vaccine. Here the sequenced sample was CD4+ T cells sorted from PBMCs, taken 5 days after the yellow fever booster vaccination. The CDR3 DNA sequence: TGCGCCAGCAGGACTAGCGGGGATCAAGAGACCCAGTACTTC. The encoded protein is CASRTSGDQETQYF.